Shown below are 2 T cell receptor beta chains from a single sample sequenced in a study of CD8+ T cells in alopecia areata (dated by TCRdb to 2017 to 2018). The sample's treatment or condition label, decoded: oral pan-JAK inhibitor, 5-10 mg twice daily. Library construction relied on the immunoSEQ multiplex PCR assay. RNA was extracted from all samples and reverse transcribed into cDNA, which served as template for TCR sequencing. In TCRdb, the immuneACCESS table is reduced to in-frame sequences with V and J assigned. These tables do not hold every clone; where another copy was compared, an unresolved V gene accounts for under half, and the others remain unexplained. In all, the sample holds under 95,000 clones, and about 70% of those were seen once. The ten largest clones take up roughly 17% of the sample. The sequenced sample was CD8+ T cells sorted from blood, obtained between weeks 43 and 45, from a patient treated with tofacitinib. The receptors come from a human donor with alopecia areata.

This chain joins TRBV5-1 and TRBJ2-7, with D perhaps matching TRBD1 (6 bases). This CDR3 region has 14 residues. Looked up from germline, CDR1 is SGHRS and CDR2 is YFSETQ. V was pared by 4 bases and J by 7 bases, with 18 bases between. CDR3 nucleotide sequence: TGCGCCAGCAGCCCGAACACAGGGTCTGGGGAGCAGTACTTC. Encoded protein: CASSPNTGSGEQYF.

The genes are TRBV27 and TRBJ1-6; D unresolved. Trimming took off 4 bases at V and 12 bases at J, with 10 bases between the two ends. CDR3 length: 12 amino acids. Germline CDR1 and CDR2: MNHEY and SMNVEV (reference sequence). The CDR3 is CASSSPGRPLHF. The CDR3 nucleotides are TGTGCCAGCAGTTCTCCCGGACGACCCCTCCACTTT.